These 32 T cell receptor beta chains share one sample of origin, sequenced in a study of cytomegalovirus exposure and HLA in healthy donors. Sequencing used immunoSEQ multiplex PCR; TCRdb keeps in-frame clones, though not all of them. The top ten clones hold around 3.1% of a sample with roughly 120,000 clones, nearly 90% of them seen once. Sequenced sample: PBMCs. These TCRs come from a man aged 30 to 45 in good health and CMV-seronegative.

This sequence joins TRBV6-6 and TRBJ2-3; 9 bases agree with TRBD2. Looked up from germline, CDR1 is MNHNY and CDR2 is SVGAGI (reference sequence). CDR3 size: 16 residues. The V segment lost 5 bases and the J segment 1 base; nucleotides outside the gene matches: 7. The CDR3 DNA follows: TGTGCCAGCAGTCCGCCCTTAGCGGGGGGCACAGATACGCAGTATTTT. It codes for CASSPPLAGGTDTQYF.

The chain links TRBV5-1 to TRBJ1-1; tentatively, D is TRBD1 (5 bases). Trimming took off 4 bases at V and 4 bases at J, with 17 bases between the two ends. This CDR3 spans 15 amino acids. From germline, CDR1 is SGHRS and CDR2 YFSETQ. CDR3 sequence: CASSPGGGWGTEAFF. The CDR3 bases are TGCGCCAGCAGCCCCGGGGGGGGATGGGGCACTGAAGCTTTCTTT. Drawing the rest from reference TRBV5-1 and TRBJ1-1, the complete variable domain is KAGVTQTPRYLIKTRGQQVTLSCSPISGHRSVSWYQQTPGQGLQFLFEYFSETQRNKGNFPGRFSGRQFSNSRSEMNVSTLELGDSALYLCASSPGGGWGTEAFFGQGTRLTVV.

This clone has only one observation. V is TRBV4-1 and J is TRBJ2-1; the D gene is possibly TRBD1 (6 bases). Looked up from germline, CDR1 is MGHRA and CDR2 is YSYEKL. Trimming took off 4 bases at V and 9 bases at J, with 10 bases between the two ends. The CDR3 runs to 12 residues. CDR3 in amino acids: CASSPRGIEQFF. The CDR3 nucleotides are TGCGCCAGCAGCCCAAGGGGGATTGAGCAGTTCTTC.

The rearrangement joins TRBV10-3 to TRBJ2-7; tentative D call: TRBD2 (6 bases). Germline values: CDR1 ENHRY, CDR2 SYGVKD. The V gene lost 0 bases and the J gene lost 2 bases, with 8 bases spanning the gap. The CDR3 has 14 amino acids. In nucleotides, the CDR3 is TGTGCCATCAGTGAGTCCGGGAGCCCCTACGAGCAGTACTTC. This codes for CAISESGSPYEQYF.

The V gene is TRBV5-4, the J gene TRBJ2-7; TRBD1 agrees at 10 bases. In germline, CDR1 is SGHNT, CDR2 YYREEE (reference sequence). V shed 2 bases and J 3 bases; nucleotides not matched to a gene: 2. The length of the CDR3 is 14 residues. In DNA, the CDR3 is TGTGCCAGCAGCTTCGGGACAGGGGACTACGAGCAGTACTTC. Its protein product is CASSFGTGDYEQYF.

The CDR3 DNA follows: TGTGCCAGCAGCTTGTGGCAGGACTCCACCTACGAGCAGTACTTC. Encoded protein: CASSLWQDSTYEQYF. The chain is built from TRBV7-2 and TRBJ2-7; TRBD2 might be the D (5 bases). CDR1 SGHTA and CDR2 FQGNSA come from the germline V gene. This CDR3 spans 15 amino acids. The V gene lost 3 bases and the J gene lost 2 bases, with 14 bases spanning the gap.

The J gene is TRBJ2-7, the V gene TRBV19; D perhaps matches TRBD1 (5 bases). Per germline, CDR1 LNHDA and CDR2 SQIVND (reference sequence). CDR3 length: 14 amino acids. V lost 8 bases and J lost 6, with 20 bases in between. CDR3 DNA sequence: TGTGCCAGTGAAACCTCGCAGGGTTCCGGCGAGCAGTACTTC. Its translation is CASETSQGSGEQYF.

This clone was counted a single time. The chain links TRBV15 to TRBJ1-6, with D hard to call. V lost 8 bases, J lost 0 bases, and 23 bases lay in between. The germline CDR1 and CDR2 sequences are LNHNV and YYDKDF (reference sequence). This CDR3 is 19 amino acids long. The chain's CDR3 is CATSARDEFGSSYNSPLHF. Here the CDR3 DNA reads TGTGCCACCTCAGCAAGGGATGAGTTCGGGAGCTCCTATAATTCACCCCTCCACTTT.

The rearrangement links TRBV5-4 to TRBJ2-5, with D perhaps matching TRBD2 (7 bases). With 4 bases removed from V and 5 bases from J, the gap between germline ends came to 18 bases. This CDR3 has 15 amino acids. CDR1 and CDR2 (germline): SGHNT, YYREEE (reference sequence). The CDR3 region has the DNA TGTGCCAGCAGCACCTACCGGGGGGCAGGGGAGACCCAGTACTTC. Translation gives CASSTYRGAGETQYF.

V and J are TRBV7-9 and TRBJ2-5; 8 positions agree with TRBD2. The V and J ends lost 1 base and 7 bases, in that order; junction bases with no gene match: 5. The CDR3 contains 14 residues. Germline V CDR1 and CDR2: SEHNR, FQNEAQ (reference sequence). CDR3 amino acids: CASSLEARGGTQYF. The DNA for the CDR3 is TGTGCCAGCAGCTTAGAAGCCCGGGGGGGGACCCAGTACTTC.

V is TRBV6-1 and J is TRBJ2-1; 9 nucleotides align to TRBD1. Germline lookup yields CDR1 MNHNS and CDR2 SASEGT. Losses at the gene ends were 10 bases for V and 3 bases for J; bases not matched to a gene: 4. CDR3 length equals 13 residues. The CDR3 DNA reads TGTGCCAACCGACAGGGGGACTACAATGAGCAGTTCTTC. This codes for CANRQGDYNEQFF.

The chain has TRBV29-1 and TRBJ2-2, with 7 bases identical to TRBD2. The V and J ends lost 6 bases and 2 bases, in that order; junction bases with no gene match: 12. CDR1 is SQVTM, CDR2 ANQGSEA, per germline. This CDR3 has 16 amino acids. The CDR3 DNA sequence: TGCAGCGTCGGTCGGGGGGTCCCCTACAACACCGGGGAGCTGTTTTTT. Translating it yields CSVGRGVPYNTGELFF.

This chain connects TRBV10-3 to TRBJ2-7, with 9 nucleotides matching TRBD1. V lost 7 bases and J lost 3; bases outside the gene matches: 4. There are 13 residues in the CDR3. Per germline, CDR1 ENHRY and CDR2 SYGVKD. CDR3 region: CAIMTGQGYEQYF. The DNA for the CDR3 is TGTGCCATCATGACGGGACAGGGCTACGAGCAGTACTTC.

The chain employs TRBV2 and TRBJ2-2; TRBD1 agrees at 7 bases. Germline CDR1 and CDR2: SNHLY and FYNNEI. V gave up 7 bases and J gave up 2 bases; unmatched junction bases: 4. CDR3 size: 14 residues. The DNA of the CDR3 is TGTGCCAGCACGGACAGGCGAAACACCGGGGAGCTGTTTTTT. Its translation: CASTDRRNTGELFF.

DNA for the CDR3: TGTGCCAGCAGCTGGCGGGACAGGGGCTACGAGCAGTACTTC. Translating it yields CASSWRDRGYEQYF. J is TRBJ2-7 and V is TRBV4-2, with 10 bases that match TRBD1. The ends lost 5 bases at V and 3 bases at J; junction bases unmatched: 4. This CDR3 spans 14 amino acids. Germline CDR1 is LGHNA and CDR2 is YNFKEQ.

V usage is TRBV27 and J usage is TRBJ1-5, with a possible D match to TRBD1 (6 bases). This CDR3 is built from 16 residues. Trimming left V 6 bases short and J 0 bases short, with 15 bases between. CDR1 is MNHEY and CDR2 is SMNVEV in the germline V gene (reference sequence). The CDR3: CASSPRQEYSNQPQHF. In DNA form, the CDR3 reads TGTGCCAGCAGCCCCCGACAGGAATATAGCAATCAGCCCCAGCATTTT.

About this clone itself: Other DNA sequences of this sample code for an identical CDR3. This chain's CDR3 is CASSLGQSNQPQHF. CDR3 bases: TGTGCCAGCAGCTTAGGACAGAGCAATCAGCCCCAGCATTTT. This chain uses TRBV5-6 with TRBJ1-5, with D possibly TRBD1 on 6 matching bases. CDR1 and CDR2 from the germline V gene are SGHDT and YYEEEE. Trimming removed 2 bases at V and 1 base at J, with 7 bases between. The CDR3 extends over 14 amino acids.

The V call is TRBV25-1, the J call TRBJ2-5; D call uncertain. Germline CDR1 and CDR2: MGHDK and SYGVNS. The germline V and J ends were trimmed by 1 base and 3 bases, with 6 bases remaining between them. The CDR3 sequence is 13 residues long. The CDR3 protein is CASSESPKETQYF. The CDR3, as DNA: TGTGCCAGCAGTGAATCCCCCAAAGAGACCCAGTACTTC.

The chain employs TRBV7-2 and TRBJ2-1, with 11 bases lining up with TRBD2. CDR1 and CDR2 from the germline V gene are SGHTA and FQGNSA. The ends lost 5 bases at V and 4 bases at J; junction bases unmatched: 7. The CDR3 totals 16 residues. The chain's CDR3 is CASSTRTSGRYNEQFF. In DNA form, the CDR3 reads TGTGCCAGCAGCACTCGGACTAGCGGGCGTTACAATGAGCAGTTCTTC.

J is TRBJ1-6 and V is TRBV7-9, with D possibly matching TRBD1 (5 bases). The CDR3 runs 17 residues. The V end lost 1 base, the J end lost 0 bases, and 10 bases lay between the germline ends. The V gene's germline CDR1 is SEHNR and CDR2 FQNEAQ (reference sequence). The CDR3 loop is CASSLGNRNSYNSPLHF. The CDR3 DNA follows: TGTGCCAGCAGCTTAGGGAACAGGAACTCCTATAATTCACCCCTCCACTTT.

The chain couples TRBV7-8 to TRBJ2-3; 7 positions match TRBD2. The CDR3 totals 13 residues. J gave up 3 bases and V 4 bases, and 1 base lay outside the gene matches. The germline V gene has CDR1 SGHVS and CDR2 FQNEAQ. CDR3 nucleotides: TGTGCCAGCAGCTCACTAGCGACAGATACGCAGTATTTT. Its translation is CASSSLATDTQYF. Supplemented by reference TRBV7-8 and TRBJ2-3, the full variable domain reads GAGVSQSPRYKVAKRGQDVALRCDPISGHVSLFWYQQALGQGPEFLTYFQNEAQLDKSGLPSDRFFAERPEGSVSTLKIQRTQQEDSAVYLCASSSLATDTQYFGPGTRLTVL.

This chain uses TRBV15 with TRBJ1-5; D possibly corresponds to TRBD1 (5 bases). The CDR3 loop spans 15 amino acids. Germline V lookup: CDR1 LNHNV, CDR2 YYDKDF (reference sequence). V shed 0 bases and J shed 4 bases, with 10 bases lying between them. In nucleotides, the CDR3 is TGTGCCACCAGCAGAGATCGGGACTGGAATCAGCCCCAGCATTTT. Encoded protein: CATSRDRDWNQPQHF.

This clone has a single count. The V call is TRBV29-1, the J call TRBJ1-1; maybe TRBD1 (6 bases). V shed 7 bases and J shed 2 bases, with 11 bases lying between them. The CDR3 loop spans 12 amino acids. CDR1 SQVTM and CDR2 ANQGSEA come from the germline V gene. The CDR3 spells CSAWDTNTEAFF. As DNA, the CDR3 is TGCAGCGCCTGGGACACTAACACTGAAGCTTTCTTT. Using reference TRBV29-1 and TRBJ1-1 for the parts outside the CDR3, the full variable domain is SAVISQKPSRDICQRGTSLTIQCQVDSQVTMMFWYRQQPGQSLTLIATANQGSEATYESGFVIDKFPISRPNLTFSTLTVSNMSPEDSSIYLCSAWDTNTEAFFGQGTRLTVV.

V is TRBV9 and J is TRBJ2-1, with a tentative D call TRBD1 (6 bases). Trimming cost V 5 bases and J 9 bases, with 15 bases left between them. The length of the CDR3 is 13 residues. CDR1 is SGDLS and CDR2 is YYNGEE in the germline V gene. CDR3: CASSPTGYSEQFF. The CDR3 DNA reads TGTGCCAGCAGTCCCACAGGGTATAGTGAGCAGTTCTTC.

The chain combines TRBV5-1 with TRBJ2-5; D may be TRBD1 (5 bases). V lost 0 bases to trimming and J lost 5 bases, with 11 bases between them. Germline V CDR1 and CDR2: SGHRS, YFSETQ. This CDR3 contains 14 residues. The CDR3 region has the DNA TGCGCCAGCAGCTTGGGTGGGGCGAAGGAGACCCAGTACTTC. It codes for CASSLGGAKETQYF.

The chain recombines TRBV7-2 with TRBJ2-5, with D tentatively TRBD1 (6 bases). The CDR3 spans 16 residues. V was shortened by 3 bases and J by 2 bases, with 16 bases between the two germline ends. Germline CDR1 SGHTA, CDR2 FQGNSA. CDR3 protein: CASSFYGTRDQETQYF. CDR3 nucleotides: TGTGCCAGCAGCTTCTACGGGACACGAGATCAAGAGACCCAGTACTTC.

The CDR3 nucleotides read TGTGCCACCAGTAAAAAAACAGGGAAGATCAACTATGGCTACACCTTC. Encoded protein: CATSKKTGKINYGYTF. The chain combines TRBV15 with TRBJ1-2; TRBD1 is a possible D gene (6 bases). Germline V gene lookup returns CDR1 LNHNV and CDR2 YYDKDF (reference sequence). The V end lost 6 bases, the J end lost 2 bases, and 19 bases lay between the germline ends. The CDR3 runs to 16 residues.

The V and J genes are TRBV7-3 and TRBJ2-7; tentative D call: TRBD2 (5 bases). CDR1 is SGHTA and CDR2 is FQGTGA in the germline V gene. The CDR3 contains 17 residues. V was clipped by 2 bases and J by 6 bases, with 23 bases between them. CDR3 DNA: TGTGCCAGCAGCTTATCACCCCGACTGGCCCTGGACTGCGAGCAGTACTTC. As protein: CASSLSPRLALDCEQYF.

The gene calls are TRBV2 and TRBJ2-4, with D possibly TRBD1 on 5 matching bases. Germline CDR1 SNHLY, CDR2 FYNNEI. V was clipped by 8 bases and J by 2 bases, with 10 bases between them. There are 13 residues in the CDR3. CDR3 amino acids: CASLRVSKNIQYF. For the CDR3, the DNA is TGTGCCAGCCTCAGGGTCTCCAAAAACATTCAGTACTTC.

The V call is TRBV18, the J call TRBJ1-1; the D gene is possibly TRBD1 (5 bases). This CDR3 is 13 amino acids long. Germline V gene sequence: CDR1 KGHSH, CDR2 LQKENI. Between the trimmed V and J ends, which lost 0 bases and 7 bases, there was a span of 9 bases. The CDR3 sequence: CASSPPTVFEAFF. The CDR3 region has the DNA TGTGCCAGCTCACCACCGACAGTATTTGAAGCTTTCTTT.

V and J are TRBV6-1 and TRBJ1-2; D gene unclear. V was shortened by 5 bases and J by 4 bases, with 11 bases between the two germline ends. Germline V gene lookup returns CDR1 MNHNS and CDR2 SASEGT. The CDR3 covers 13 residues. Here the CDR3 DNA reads TGTGCCAGCAGTCCCGATCTAGCCTATGGCTACACCTTC. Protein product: CASSPDLAYGYTF.

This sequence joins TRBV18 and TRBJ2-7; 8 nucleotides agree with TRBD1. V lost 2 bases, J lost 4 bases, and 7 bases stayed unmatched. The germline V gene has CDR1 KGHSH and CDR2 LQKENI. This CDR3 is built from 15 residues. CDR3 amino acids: CASSPIQGASYEQYF. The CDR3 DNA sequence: TGTGCCAGCTCACCAATCCAGGGGGCGTCGTACGAGCAGTACTTC.